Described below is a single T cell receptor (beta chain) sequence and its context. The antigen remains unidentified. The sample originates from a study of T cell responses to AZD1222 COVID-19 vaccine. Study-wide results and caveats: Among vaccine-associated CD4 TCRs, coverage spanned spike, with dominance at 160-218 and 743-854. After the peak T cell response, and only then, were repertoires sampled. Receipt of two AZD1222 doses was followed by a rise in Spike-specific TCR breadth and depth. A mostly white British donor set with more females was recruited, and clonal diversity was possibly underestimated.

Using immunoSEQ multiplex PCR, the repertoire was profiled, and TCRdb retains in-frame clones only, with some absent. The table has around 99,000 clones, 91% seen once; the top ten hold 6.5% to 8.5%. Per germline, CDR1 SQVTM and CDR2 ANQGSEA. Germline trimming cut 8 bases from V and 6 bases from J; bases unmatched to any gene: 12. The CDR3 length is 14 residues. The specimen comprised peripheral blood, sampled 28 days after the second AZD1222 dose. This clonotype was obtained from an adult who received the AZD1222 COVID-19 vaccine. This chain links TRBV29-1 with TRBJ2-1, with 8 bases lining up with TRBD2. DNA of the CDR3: TGCAGCCTTTCATTCGCGGGAGGCATCAATGAGCAGTTCTTC. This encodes CSLSFAGGINEQFF.